This TCR beta chain is drawn from a study of T cells after yellow fever vaccination. Whole-study findings and limits: From the bulk population, abundant clonotypes could contaminate and appear within FACS-sorted repertoires.

The CDR3 has 14 amino acids. Trimming took 3 bases from V and 5 from J; bases not matched to a gene: 6. CDR1 and CDR2 from the germline V gene are DFQATT and SNEGSKA (reference sequence). Universal primer sites and UMIs were introduced during 5'RACE template-switching synthesis of TCR cDNA. TCRdb used MiXCR to reprocess the 5' RACE reads, holding one entry per CDR3 protein. The sample carries fewer than 500,000 distinct CDR3 sequences, 18% recorded once. As regards this clonotype: Antigen unknown.

The input for sequencing was PBMCs, taken before the yellow fever booster vaccination. The source is a man between 18 and 29 years old who received the YFV17D yellow fever vaccine. The chain has TRBV20-1 and TRBJ2-5, with 10 bases identical to TRBD1. CDR3 in amino acids: CSASRQGAQETQYF. The CDR3 nucleotides read TGCAGTGCTAGTCGACAGGGGGCACAGGAGACCCAGTACTTC.